Listed below are T cell receptor beta chains from one sample, sequenced in a study of cytomegalovirus exposure and HLA in healthy donors. Sequencing used immunoSEQ multiplex PCR; TCRdb keeps in-frame clones, though not all of them. The sample lists 95,000 to 150,000 clones; about two thirds were seen once. The material sequenced was PBMCs. All receptors derive from a man in his thirties or forties in good health and CMV-seronegative. CDR3s include the opening cysteine and the closing phenylalanine or tryptophan. Each record gives: J gene, clone size, D gene, V gene, CDR3 length, CDR3 protein, CDR3 DNA. D genes are given only for firm matches. Size tells how often a clone was seen (once, few, many) or the class of an expanded clone, and some rows leave it out.

TRBJ1-1 NA NA TRBV6-1 14 CASRLRDMNTEAFF TGTGCCAGCCGTTTAAGGGACATGAACACTGAAGCTTTCTTT
TRBJ2-2 NA TRBD2 TRBV2 18 CASSGLAGGQTNTGELFF TGTGCCAGCAGTGGCCTAGCGGGGGGGCAAACTAACACCGGGGAGCTGTTTTTT
TRBJ1-3 once NA TRBV6-1 13 CASSASSGNTIYF TGTGCCAGCAGTGCGAGCTCTGGAAACACCATATATTTT
TRBJ1-5 NA NA TRBV19 15 CASSVPGGYGQPQHF TGTGCCAGTAGTGTCCCCGGGGGATATGGTCAGCCCCAGCATTTT
TRBJ2-1 NA NA TRBV11-3 13 CASSQVTYNEQFF TGTGCCAGCAGCCAGGTAACCTACAATGAGCAGTTCTTC
TRBJ2-1 once NA TRBV28 14 CASSFSRSYNEQFF TGTGCCAGCAGTTTTTCCCGGAGTTACAATGAGCAGTTCTTC
TRBJ2-3 few NA TRBV9 13 CASSVGGADTQYF TGTGCCAGCAGCGTAGGGGGGGCAGATACGCAGTATTTT
TRBJ2-7 NA NA TRBV11-2 11 CASSPGGEQYF TGTGCCAGCAGCCCTGGGGGGGAGCAGTACTTC
TRBJ2-7 NA TRBD2 TRBV19 15 CASSPSAGGSYEQYF TGTGCCAGTAGTCCTTCAGCGGGGGGAAGTTACGAGCAGTACTTC
TRBJ1-2 NA NA TRBV27 13 CASRRGADYGYTF TGTGCCAGCAGAAGGGGCGCGGACTATGGCTACACCTTC
TRBJ2-7 NA TRBD2 TRBV6-5 16 CASSYSPGGVLGEQYF TGTGCCAGCAGTTACTCTCCGGGGGGAGTCCTAGGCGAGCAGTACTTC
TRBJ2-1 NA NA TRBV4-2 14 CASSPYLAQNEQFF TGTGCCAGCAGCCCTTACCTAGCCCAGAATGAGCAGTTCTTC
TRBJ2-1 NA TRBD1 TRBV7-9 12 CASSSDRVLRFF TGTGCCAGCAGCTCGGACAGGGTGTTGCGGTTCTTC
TRBJ2-5 NA TRBD1 TRBV15 15 CATSKTGGVGETQYF TGTGCCACCAGCAAGACAGGGGGCGTCGGGGAGACCCAGTACTTC
TRBJ2-7 NA NA TRBV4-3 15 CASSQVLGAGYEQYF TGCGCCAGCAGCCAAGTTTTGGGGGCGGGTTACGAGCAGTACTTC
TRBJ1-4 NA NA TRBV5-6 16 CASSAGPGTGNEKLFF TGTGCCAGCAGCGCGGGACCCGGGACGGGTAATGAAAAACTGTTTTTT
TRBJ2-2 NA NA TRBV18 13 CASSPPSSGELFF TGTGCCAGCTCACCCCCTAGCTCGGGGGAGCTGTTTTTT
TRBJ2-5 NA NA TRBV30 14 CAWSGQAKQETQYF TGTGCCTGGAGTGGGCAGGCCAAGCAAGAGACCCAGTACTTC
TRBJ1-5 few TRBD1 TRBV15 19 CATSRDKDRRKLGNQPQHF TGTGCCACCAGCAGAGATAAGGACAGGCGAAAATTGGGCAATCAGCCCCAGCATTTT
TRBJ1-2 NA TRBD1 TRBV13 15 CASSLGGQGASGYTF TGTGCCAGCAGCTTGGGTGGACAGGGGGCATCTGGCTACACCTTC
TRBJ2-2 once NA TRBV28 12 CASRRITGELFF TGTGCCAGCAGGCGGATCACCGGGGAGCTGTTTTTT
TRBJ2-2 once NA TRBV7-9 15 CASRVAGVATGELFF TGTGCCAGCAGGGTGGCAGGGGTCGCCACCGGGGAGCTGTTTTTT
TRBJ2-3 NA TRBD1 TRBV18 16 CASSISGGTGPDTQYF TGTGCCAGCTCAATTTCAGGGGGCACTGGCCCAGATACGCAGTATTTT
TRBJ1-2 NA NA TRBV6-6 15 CASSYPGQANYGYTF TGTGCCAGCAGTTACCCTGGACAAGCTAACTATGGCTACACCTTC
TRBJ1-6 NA NA TRBV9 14 CASSVDGFNSPLHF TGTGCCAGCAGCGTAGACGGGTTTAATTCACCCCTCCACTTT
TRBJ1-4 NA NA TRBV9 13 CASSVVSGGELFF TGTGCCAGCAGCGTAGTGTCGGGAGGTGAACTGTTTTTT
TRBJ2-2 few NA TRBV11-3 18 CASSLDLWGDGNTGELFF TGTGCCAGCAGCTTAGATCTCTGGGGGGACGGGAACACCGGGGAGCTGTTTTTT
TRBJ2-1 NA TRBD1 TRBV25-1 18 CASSESGTTGDSYNEQFF TGTGCCAGCAGTGAATCAGGCACCACAGGGGACTCCTACAATGAGCAGTTCTTC
TRBJ1-3 NA NA TRBV6-1 13 CASRRSSGNTIYF TGTGCCAGCAGGAGGAGCTCTGGAAACACCATATATTTT
TRBJ2-7 NA NA TRBV27 14 CASSFKGLAYEQYF TGTGCCAGCAGTTTCAAGGGGCTCGCCTACGAGCAGTACTTC
TRBJ2-5 NA NA TRBV2 14 CASTSDWIQETQYF TGTGCCAGCACTTCAGACTGGATCCAAGAGACCCAGTACTTC
TRBJ2-3 NA TRBD2 TRBV9 17 CASSEARLAGGTDTQYF TGTGCCAGCAGCGAGGCCCGACTAGCGGGGGGCACAGATACGCAGTATTTT
TRBJ1-4 NA NA TRBV5-1 15 CASSLGPETNEKLFF TGCGCCAGCAGCTTGGGGCCAGAAACTAATGAAAAACTGTTTTTT
TRBJ1-2 once NA TRBV28 12 CASGPRIVGYTF TGTGCCAGCGGGCCTCGAATAGTGGGCTACACCTTC
TRBJ1-6 NA NA TRBV5-1 14 CASSLAQGNSPLHF TGCGCCAGCAGCTTGGCCCAGGGGAATTCACCCCTCCACTTT
TRBJ2-7 few TRBD2 TRBV4-1 11 CASSWGGEQYF TGCGCCAGCAGCTGGGGGGGCGAGCAGTACTTC
TRBJ2-6 few NA TRBV4-3 18 CASSQTAVYGTGANVLTF TGCGCCAGCAGCCAAACAGCGGTCTATGGAACTGGGGCCAACGTCCTGACTTTC
TRBJ1-1 once NA TRBV11-2 17 CASSRIWTRRTYTEAFF TGTGCCAGCAGCCGGATTTGGACCAGGAGGACTTACACTGAAGCTTTCTTT
TRBJ1-5 NA TRBD1 TRBV4-2 16 CASSPAQGNSNQPQHF TGTGCCAGCAGCCCCGCACAGGGGAATAGCAATCAGCCCCAGCATTTT
TRBJ1-5 NA TRBD1 TRBV5-1 16 CASSLGVGQGGQPQHF TGCGCCAGCAGCTTGGGCGTAGGACAGGGCGGTCAGCCCCAGCATTTT
TRBJ2-3 NA NA TRBV15 17 CATSRELRQLRTDTQYF TGTGCCACCAGCAGAGAGTTAAGACAGTTGAGGACAGATACGCAGTATTTT
TRBJ2-2 NA NA TRBV11-1 13 CASSHTGSGELFF TGTGCCAGCAGTCACACCGGGTCCGGGGAGCTGTTTTTT
TRBJ2-1 NA NA TRBV20-1 8 CSARSQFF TGCAGTGCTAGATCACAGTTCTTC
TRBJ2-1 NA NA TRBV29-1 11 CSVAQGHEQFF TGCAGCGTTGCGCAGGGCCATGAGCAGTTCTTC
TRBJ2-3 NA NA TRBV5-1 15 CASSLGLHSTDTQYF TGCGCCAGCAGCTTAGGACTCCATAGCACAGATACGCAGTATTTT
TRBJ1-1 NA NA TRBV7-2 13 CASSYTGNTEAFF TGTGCCAGCAGCTACACAGGGAACACTGAAGCTTTCTTT
TRBJ1-2 NA NA TRBV19 16 CASSPRAAVHNYGYTF TGTGCCAGTAGTCCCAGAGCGGCAGTTCATAACTATGGCTACACCTTC
TRBJ2-5 NA NA TRBV7-2 16 CASSPMRGTSRGTQYF TGTGCCAGCAGCCCGATGCGGGGTACAAGCCGAGGGACCCAGTACTTC
TRBJ2-2 NA NA TRBV7-6 14 CASSLVGGTGELFF TGTGCCAGCAGCTTAGTTGGGGGGACCGGGGAGCTGTTTTTT
TRBJ1-2 NA NA TRBV5-1 14 CASSFSDSNYGYTF TGCGCCAGCAGCTTCAGTGATTCTAACTATGGCTACACCTTC
TRBJ1-2 NA NA TRBV7-2 13 CASSSPGLYGYTF TGTGCCAGCAGCTCTCCGGGACTCTATGGCTACACCTTC
TRBJ2-1 NA NA TRBV7-6 16 CASSSVTGRTYNEQFF TGTGCCAGCAGCTCCGTCACGGGTCGGACTTACAATGAGCAGTTCTTC
TRBJ2-1 NA TRBD2 TRBV4-1 16 CASRPTGTRAFNEQFF TGCGCCAGCAGGCCTACCGGGACTAGGGCCTTCAATGAGCAGTTCTTC
TRBJ2-1 NA NA TRBV7-7 13 CASSSQGGNEQFF TGTGCCAGCAGCTCCCAGGGGGGCAATGAGCAGTTCTTC